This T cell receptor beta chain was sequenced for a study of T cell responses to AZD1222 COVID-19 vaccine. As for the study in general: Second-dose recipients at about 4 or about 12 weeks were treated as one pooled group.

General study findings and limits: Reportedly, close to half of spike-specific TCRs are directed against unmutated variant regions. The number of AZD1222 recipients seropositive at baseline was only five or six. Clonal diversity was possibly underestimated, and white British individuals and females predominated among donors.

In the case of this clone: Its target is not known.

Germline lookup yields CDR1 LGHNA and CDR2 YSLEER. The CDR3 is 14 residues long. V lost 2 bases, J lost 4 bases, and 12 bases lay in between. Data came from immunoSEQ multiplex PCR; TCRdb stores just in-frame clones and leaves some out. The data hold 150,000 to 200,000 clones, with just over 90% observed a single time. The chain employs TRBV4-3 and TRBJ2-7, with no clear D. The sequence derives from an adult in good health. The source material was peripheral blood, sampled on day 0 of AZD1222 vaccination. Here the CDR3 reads CASSQRASEYEQYF. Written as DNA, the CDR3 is TGCGCCAGCAGCCAAAGAGCATCTGAGTACGAGCAGTACTTC.